A single sample is the source of the 20 T cell receptor beta chains below, sequenced in a study of vaccination effects on CD4 cells after COVID-19. Antigen-specific CD4+ T cells were expanded (with viral peptide pools) by the ViraFEST assay ahead of sequencing. CD4+ T cells were isolated after 10 days of culture. Every participant took two doses of the BNT162b2 or mRNA-1273 vaccine. Assay: immunoSEQ multiplex PCR; the TCRdb copy retains only in-frame clones and omits some. The table lists just under 60,000 clones, about 73% of them singletons, with 2% in the top ten. Antigens for these TCRs are unknown. The source was CD4+ T cells from PBMCs cultured with HCoV-OC43 spike peptides, collected after COVID-19 vaccination. As for subset: HCoV-OC43 spike overlapping peptide pool stimulation. The source of these receptors is a human donor who received a COVID-19 vaccine.

This chain connects TRBV2 to TRBJ1-2, with D uncertain. The V gene lost 6 bases and the J gene lost 8 bases, with 16 bases spanning the gap. The CDR3 is 13 residues long. Germline V gene lookup returns CDR1 SNHLY and CDR2 FYNNEI. CDR3 in amino acids: CASRQEAGNGYTF. For the CDR3, the DNA is TGTGCCAGCAGGCAAGAAGCCGGTAACGGCTACACCTTC.

This clone was seen once. This sequence joins TRBV28 and TRBJ1-2, with D perhaps TRBD1 (5 bases). The CDR3 loop spans 15 amino acids. Germline V gene lookup returns CDR1 MDHEN and CDR2 SYDVKM. Deletions cut 5 bases from V and 5 bases from J, with 18 bases between. CDR3 region: CASSTTDRSGYGYTF. The CDR3 DNA reads as TGTGCCAGCAGTACTACAGACAGATCGGGATATGGCTACACCTTC.

The CDR3 nucleotides are TGTGCCAGCAGCTTAAGTGGGGCCTCTGGAAACACCATATATTTT. It codes for CASSLSGASGNTIYF. V gene TRBV7-3 combines with J gene TRBJ1-3; D is possibly TRBD1 (5 bases). V was cut by 1 base and J by 0 bases, with 7 bases left in between. The CDR3 length is 15 residues. Germline CDR1 and CDR2: SGHTA and FQGTGA. The variable domain in full, completed from reference TRBV7-3 and TRBJ1-3, reads GAGVSQTPSNKVTEKGKYVELRCDPISGHTALYWYRQSLGQGPEFLIYFQGTGAADDSGLPNDRFFAVRPEGSVSTLKIQRTERGDSAVYLCASSLSGASGNTIYFGEGSWLTVV.

CDR3 sequence reads: CASSEVAGVYNEQFF. The CDR3 region has the DNA TGTGCCAGCAGCGAGGTAGCGGGGGTATACAATGAGCAGTTCTTC. The chain couples TRBV9 to TRBJ2-1; 9 bases line up with TRBD2. Germline V gene lookup returns CDR1 SGDLS and CDR2 YYNGEE. This CDR3 has 15 amino acids. V was pared by 3 bases and J by 4 bases, with 5 bases of the junction left unmatched. The entire variable domain, with the rest obtained from reference TRBV9 and TRBJ2-1, is as follows: DSGVTQTPKHLITATGQRVTLRCSPRSGDLSVYWYQQSLDQGLQFLIQYYNGEERAKGNILERFSAQQFPDLHSELNLSSLELGDSALYFCASSEVAGVYNEQFFGPGTRLTVL.

The chain carries TRBV11-1 and TRBJ2-1; D not certain. The CDR3 covers 12 residues. V was cut by 1 base and J by 9 bases, with 7 bases left in between. CDR1 SGHAT and CDR2 FQDESV come from the germline V gene (reference sequence). The DNA for the CDR3 is TGTGCCAGCAGCTTAGTTTGGGTTGAGCAGTTCTTC. As protein: CASSLVWVEQFF.

J is TRBJ2-5 and V is TRBV24-1; D is tentatively TRBD1 or TRBD2 (5 bases each). This CDR3 has 15 amino acids. Between the trimmed V and J ends, which lost 1 base and 5 bases, there was a span of 13 bases. CDR1 is KGHDR, CDR2 SFDVKD, per germline. CDR3 coding DNA: TGTGCCACCAGTGATTTACGGGGAGAGGGGGAGACCCAGTACTTC. It yields the protein CATSDLRGEGETQYF.

The chain couples TRBV6-5 to TRBJ2-7; D might be TRBD1 or TRBD2, each matching 5 bases. Trimming removed 8 bases from V and 8 bases from J, with 25 bases in between. Germline CDR1 and CDR2: MNHEY and SVGAGI. The CDR3 is 15 residues long. The CDR3 region has the DNA TGTGCCAGCGGCTTCTTCCCCCGGGACCCCACACAGCAGTACGTC. Residues: CASGFFPRDPTQQYV.

The V and J genes are TRBV5-1 and TRBJ1-2; 11 bases align to TRBD1. This CDR3 spans 16 amino acids. Trimming cost V 4 bases and J 2 bases; bases outside gene matches: 7. The germline gives CDR1 SGHRS, CDR2 YFSETQ. Here the CDR3 DNA reads TGCGCCAGCAGCCCGGACAGGGGGCATTCAAACTATGGCTACACCTTC. Its translation: CASSPDRGHSNYGYTF. Full variable domain (remainder filled in from reference TRBV5-1 and TRBJ1-2): KAGVTQTPRYLIKTRGQQVTLSCSPISGHRSVSWYQQTPGQGLQFLFEYFSETQRNKGNFPGRFSGRQFSNSRSEMNVSTLELGDSALYLCASSPDRGHSNYGYTFGSGTRLTVV.

There are a few counts of this clone. The V call is TRBV19, the J call TRBJ1-2; 7 nucleotides match TRBD1. The CDR3 contains 13 residues. The V segment lost 7 bases and the J segment 6 bases; nucleotides outside the gene matches: 8. From germline, CDR1 is LNHDA and CDR2 SQIVND (reference sequence). CDR3 DNA sequence: TGTGCCAGTAACGACGGGACAGACAATGGCTACACCTTC. This encodes CASNDGTDNGYTF.

This clone was counted only a few times. The chain joins TRBV5-6 to TRBJ1-2; the D gene is possibly TRBD1 (6 bases). V dropped 7 bases and J dropped 4 bases, with 17 bases sitting between them. There are 14 residues in the CDR3. CDR1 and CDR2 from the germline V gene are SGHDT and YYEEEE. CDR3 sequence: CASVGAGAVYGYTF. CDR3 sequence (DNA): TGTGCCAGCGTCGGTGCGGGGGCAGTCTATGGCTACACCTTC.

As DNA, the CDR3 is TGTGCCAGCAGCAAAGCCGGGACAGCAGCCTTCAACTATGGCTACACCTTC. Its translation: CASSKAGTAAFNYGYTF. V is TRBV21-1 and J is TRBJ1-2; no DNA check was done on the table's D call, TRBD1. TRBV21-1 is marked as a pseudogene. This CDR3 region has 17 residues.

V usage is TRBV5-1 and J usage is TRBJ2-5; D is perhaps TRBD2 (5 bases). The CDR3 is 14 amino acids. Per germline, CDR1 SGHRS and CDR2 YFSETQ. V lost 2 bases and J lost 5, with 13 bases in between. The CDR3 DNA follows: TGCGCCAGCAGCTTTGGCTCGCAGCGGGAGACCCAGTACTTC. Residues: CASSFGSQRETQYF.

The chain combines TRBV7-3 with TRBJ2-5; TRBD2 is a possible D gene (6 bases). The germline V gene encodes CDR1 SGHTA and CDR2 FQGTGA. The germline V and J ends were trimmed by 6 bases and 5 bases, with 13 bases remaining between them. This CDR3 comprises 13 residues. The DNA of the CDR3 is TGTGCCAGCAGTTACCTAGCGACTGAGACCCAGTACTTC. Protein sequence: CASSYLATETQYF.

V usage is TRBV4-2 and J usage is TRBJ1-4; possible D gene TRBD1, 5 bases. V was shortened by 4 bases and J by 5 bases, with 17 bases between the two germline ends. The CDR3 sequence is 16 residues long. CDR1 is LGHNA, CDR2 YNFKEQ, per germline. CDR3 DNA sequence: TGTGCCAGCAGCCCCTGGGAGGGGACTGTAAATGAAAAACTGTTTTTT. Translated, it gives CASSPWEGTVNEKLFF.

This clone was seen only a few times. The rearrangement joins TRBV19 to TRBJ1-2; a weak D match, TRBD1 (5 bases). Trimming left V 3 bases short and J 2 bases short, with 16 bases between. The CDR3 spans 16 residues. Germline CDR1 and CDR2: LNHDA and SQIVND (reference sequence). The DNA of the CDR3 is TGTGCCAGTAGTATCGTCTCCGGGACTGAGAACTATGGCTACACCTTC. Protein: CASSIVSGTENYGYTF.

The CDR3 bases are TGCGCCAGCAACCCCGGGACAGGGGCAAACACCATATATTTT. Residues: CASNPGTGANTIYF. The chain joins TRBV5-1 to TRBJ1-3; TRBD1 matches at 10 bases. V lost 6 bases, J lost 6 bases, and 6 bases stayed unmatched. This CDR3 is built from 14 residues. Germline lookup yields CDR1 SGHRS and CDR2 YFSETQ. The full variable domain, completed using reference TRBV5-1 and TRBJ1-3, is KAGVTQTPRYLIKTRGQQVTLSCSPISGHRSVSWYQQTPGQGLQFLFEYFSETQRNKGNFPGRFSGRQFSNSRSEMNVSTLELGDSALYLCASNPGTGANTIYFGEGSWLTVV.

The chain combines TRBV7-3 with TRBJ1-1; possible D gene TRBD1, 5 bases. CDR1 and CDR2 from the germline V gene are SGHTA and FQGTGA. The V end was cut by 5 bases, the J end by 0 bases, with 13 bases between. The CDR3 is made up of 15 amino acids. CDR3 coding DNA: TGTGCCAGCAGCCTTGGGGGGTTGGTGAACACTGAAGCTTTCTTT. Its protein is CASSLGGLVNTEAFF. Complete variable domain (other parts from reference TRBV7-3 and TRBJ1-1): GAGVSQTPSNKVTEKGKYVELRCDPISGHTALYWYRQSLGQGPEFLIYFQGTGAADDSGLPNDRFFAVRPEGSVSTLKIQRTERGDSAVYLCASSLGGLVNTEAFFGQGTRLTVV.

The chain couples TRBV5-1 to TRBJ2-6; D may be TRBD1 (6 bases). The V gene's germline CDR1 is SGHRS and CDR2 YFSETQ. The CDR3 totals 18 residues. The V and J ends lost 0 bases and 0 bases respectively, with 13 bases between them. The CDR3 loop reads CASSLDLPGDSGANVLTF. For the CDR3, the DNA is TGCGCCAGCAGCTTGGACCTTCCAGGGGACTCTGGGGCCAACGTCCTGACTTTC.

J is TRBJ1-1 and V is TRBV3-1 (or the pseudogene TRBV3-2), with 10 nucleotides matching TRBD1. CDR1 LGHDT and CDR2 YNNKEL come from the germline V gene (reference sequence). This CDR3 contains 14 residues. The V and J ends lost 7 bases and 7 bases, in that order; junction bases with no gene match: 9. CDR3 in DNA: TGTGCCAGCACCTCGGGACAGGGGAGATTTGAAGCTTTCTTT. It is translated as CASTSGQGRFEAFF.

This clone appeared once. V usage is TRBV2 and J usage is TRBJ1-4; 8 bases align to TRBD1. Germline V gene lookup returns CDR1 SNHLY and CDR2 FYNNEI. Unmatched junction bases numbered 12, after V lost 8 bases and J lost 7 bases. The CDR3 has 15 amino acids. The CDR3 reads CASGGQGGGREKLFF. For the CDR3, the DNA is TGTGCCAGCGGTGGACAGGGAGGGGGCCGTGAAAAACTGTTTTTT.